This T cell receptor (beta chain) was obtained from a study of cytomegalovirus exposure and HLA in healthy donors. Trimming cost V 8 bases and J 3 bases, with 10 bases left between them. CDR3 length equals 13 residues. CDR1 and CDR2 (germline): ENHRY, SYGVKD. The PCR was carried out with 60 Vbeta primers and 13 Jbeta primers. Clones were sequenced by immunoSEQ multiplex PCR, and TCRdb holds only the in-frame ones, with some missing. The sample lists about 160,000 clones, around 77% occurring once. This clonotype originated in a woman in her 30s in good health and CMV-seronegative. V gene TRBV10-3 combines with J gene TRBJ2-2; D perhaps matches TRBD2 (5 bases). Sequenced: PBMCs. The CDR3 loop is CAIRGPDTGELFF. Written as DNA, the CDR3 is TGTGCCATCCGAGGGCCGGACACCGGGGAGCTGTTTTTT.